The 10 T cell receptor beta chains below come from one sample, sequenced in a study of T-cell reconstitution after alpha-beta-depleted transplantation in children. It was with unique molecular identifiers that the TCRbeta library was prepared. Via MiXCR, TCRdb re-called the PCR reads, giving one row per CDR3 protein. This table holds about 690,000 distinct CDR3 sequences, about 15% found once. The sequencing used PBMCs from the stem cell graft donor, collected from the stem cell graft. The receptors here all came from a human donor who donated a stem cell graft to a child with acute myeloid leukemia.

This chain joins TRBV20-1 and TRBJ2-2, with 7 bases aligning to TRBD1. This CDR3 spans 15 amino acids. The ends lost 3 bases at V and 0 bases at J; junction bases unmatched: 4. CDR1 is DFQATT and CDR2 is SNEGSKA in the germline V gene (reference sequence). The CDR3 nucleotides are TGCAGTGCTAGCACTCAGGGGGCGAACACCGGGGAGCTGTTTTTT. This translates into CSASTQGANTGELFF.

There are a few counts of this clonotype. The chain recombines TRBV4-3 with TRBJ2-5; D might be TRBD2 (6 bases). Germline-derived CDR1 and CDR2 are LGHNA and YSLEER. Trimming removed 0 bases at V and 5 bases at J, with 16 bases between. This CDR3 spans 16 amino acids. The CDR3 here is CASSQDRGSAGETQYF. The CDR3 DNA is TGCGCCAGCAGCCAAGATCGGGGGAGCGCTGGGGAGACCCAGTACTTC.

The CDR3 DNA sequence: TGTGCCAGCAGCTTAAGAGAAAAGGGCCATCCCTACGAGCAGTACTTC. This sequence encodes CASSLREKGHPYEQYF. The genes are TRBV11-3 and TRBJ2-7; D call uncertain. This CDR3 comprises 16 residues. Deletions cut 2 bases from V and 2 bases from J, with 16 bases between. CDR1 is SGHNT, CDR2 YENEEA, per germline.

Remarks on this clonotype: This may arise from a read error, as a much more abundant clone is one base away. The chain recombines TRBV7-9 with TRBJ2-2; TRBD2 matches at 12 bases. Germline V lookup: CDR1 SEHNR, CDR2 FQNEAQ (reference sequence). The CDR3 loop spans 15 amino acids. V trimming: 5 bases; J trimming: 4 bases; junction bases outside the gene matches: 2. Here the CDR3 reads CASSRLAGVTGELFF. The CDR3 DNA follows: TGTGCCAGCAGCCGACTAGCGGGGGTCACCGGGGAGCTGTTTTTT.

The chain combines TRBV20-1 with TRBJ2-1, with TRBD1 as a possible D gene (6 bases). Trimming cost V 0 bases and J 1 base, with 13 bases left between them. Germline CDR1 and CDR2: DFQATT and SNEGSKA (reference sequence). CDR3 length: 16 residues. CDR3 region: CSARDRRGGSYNEQFF. CDR3 nucleotide sequence: TGCAGTGCTAGAGATAGGCGAGGGGGTTCCTACAATGAGCAGTTCTTC.

This chain connects TRBV27 to TRBJ2-1; 7 nucleotides match TRBD1. After removal of 4 bases from V and 8 bases from J, the junction contained 17 bases not matched to a gene. The CDR3 consists of 17 residues. Germline CDR1 reads MNHEY; CDR2 reads SMNVEV (reference sequence). In DNA form, the CDR3 reads TGTGCCAGCAGTTACGACAAGGGGGCGCAAGGTTGGGATGAGCAGTTCTTC. This translates into CASSYDKGAQGWDEQFF.

This clonotype was detected many times. The chain employs TRBV20-1 and TRBJ1-3, with unresolved D. Germline CDR1 and CDR2: DFQATT and SNEGSKA (reference sequence). This CDR3 contains 18 residues. Trimming removed 0 bases at V and 3 bases at J, with 21 bases between. The CDR3 nucleotides read TGCAGTGCTAGAGATAGCAGGAAAAGGATCGTATTTGGAAACACCATATATTTT. It translates to CSARDSRKRIVFGNTIYF.

This sequence joins TRBV4-3 and TRBJ1-5; the D is unclear. Trimming removed 1 base at V and 1 base at J, with 8 bases between. The CDR3 covers 15 residues. Germline V CDR1 and CDR2: LGHNA, YSLEER. In DNA form, the CDR3 reads TGCGCCAGCAGCCAAGGGTGGGGAAGCAATCAGCCCCAGCATTTT. Its protein product is CASSQGWGSNQPQHF.

There are many counts of this clonotype. The rearrangement links TRBV20-1 to TRBJ1-3; D remains ambiguous. The CDR3 is 13 amino acids. Looked up from germline, CDR1 is DFQATT and CDR2 is SNEGSKA (reference sequence). V was trimmed by 5 bases and J by 0 bases, leaving 8 bases between them. CDR3 sequence reads: CSAAGNSGNTIYF. The CDR3 DNA is TGCAGTGCTGCCGGGAACTCTGGAAACACCATATATTTT.

This clonotype has a handful of counts. The chain joins TRBV7-2 to TRBJ2-1; TRBD1 might be the D (6 bases). This CDR3 comprises 14 residues. V was trimmed by 2 bases and J by 7 bases, leaving 12 bases between them. Germline values: CDR1 SGHTA, CDR2 FQGNSA. CDR3 residues: CASSLWGQVNEQFF. The DNA for the CDR3 is TGTGCCAGCAGCTTATGGGGACAAGTTAATGAGCAGTTCTTC. Complete variable domain (other parts from reference TRBV7-2 and TRBJ2-1): GAGVSQSPSNKVTEKGKDVELRCDPISGHTALYWYRQSLGQGLEFLIYFQGNSAPDKSGLPSDRFSAERTGGSVSTLTIQRTQQEDSAVYLCASSLWGQVNEQFFGPGTRLTVL.